The 24 T cell receptor beta chains below all came from one sample that was sequenced in a study of OX40 agonist ivuxolimab in advanced cancers. Sequencing was performed with immunoSEQ multiplex PCR; in TCRdb, only in-frame clones are kept and a portion is missing. The sample lists approximately 40,000 clones, approximately 90% occurring once. Sequencing was performed on CD4+ or CD8+ T cells sorted from blood, taken in a trial of the OX40 agonist ivuxolimab. The source of these receptors is an adult with an advanced solid tumor such as melanoma, head and neck, liver or kidney cancer.

The V call is TRBV25-1, the J call TRBJ1-1, with a tentative D call TRBD1 (6 bases). Trimming cost V 0 bases and J 4 bases, with 15 bases left between them. The CDR3 contains 16 residues. Germline loops: CDR1 MGHDK, CDR2 SYGVNS. CDR3: CASSEYGVGGGTEAFF. In DNA form, the CDR3 reads TGTGCCAGCAGTGAATATGGGGTGGGAGGGGGCACTGAAGCTTTCTTT.

The CDR3 protein is CASRGGPGNTIYF. DNA for the CDR3: TGTGCCAGCAGAGGGGGGCCTGGAAACACCATATATTTT. V gene TRBV27 combines with J gene TRBJ1-3; tentative D call: TRBD1 (6 bases). The germline V gene has CDR1 MNHEY and CDR2 SMNVEV (reference sequence). The CDR3 sequence is 13 residues long. Trimming cost V 6 bases and J 2 bases, with 8 bases left between them.

The chain has TRBV4-2 and TRBJ1-1, with 9 bases aligning to TRBD1. Per germline, CDR1 LGHNA and CDR2 YNFKEQ. The V gene end was trimmed by 1 base and the J gene end by 5 bases; junction bases not matched to a gene: 2. The CDR3 is 14 residues long. The DNA of the CDR3 is TGTGCCAGCAGCCAAGCGACAGGGGGTACTGAAGCTTTCTTT. Translation: CASSQATGGTEAFF.

The J gene is TRBJ2-5, the V gene TRBV30; the D gene is possibly TRBD1 (6 bases). From germline, CDR1 is GTSNPN and CDR2 SVGIG (reference sequence). The CDR3 has 16 residues. The V and J ends lost 0 bases and 3 bases respectively, with 17 bases between them. The CDR3 DNA reads as TGTGCCTGGAGTGTACGTCAGGGCAGGGGAAAAGAGACCCAGTACTTC. This sequence encodes CAWSVRQGRGKETQYF.

This chain uses TRBV13 with TRBJ2-7, with 8 positions matching TRBD1. Germline V gives CDR1 PRHDT, CDR2 FYEKMQ (reference sequence). The trim removed 2 bases at V and 6 bases at J, leaving 3 bases unmatched. The CDR3 sequence is 13 residues long. The CDR3 DNA is TGTGCCAGCAGCTTAAGCACAGGGGGCGAGCAGTACGTC. It translates to CASSLSTGGEQYV.

The chain joins TRBV29-1 to TRBJ1-2; perhaps TRBD1 as D (6 bases). V lost 0 bases, J lost 3 bases, and 11 bases lay in between. Germline CDR1 SQVTM, CDR2 ANQGSEA. This CDR3 comprises 14 residues. DNA for the CDR3: TGCAGCGTTGAAGATGAGGGGGTGGACTATGGCTACACCTTC. Protein sequence: CSVEDEGVDYGYTF.

The V and J genes are TRBV6-6 and TRBJ2-1, with TRBD1 identical over 8 bases. Trimming took 2 bases from V and 8 from J; bases not matched to a gene: 5. Germline V gene sequence: CDR1 MNHNY, CDR2 SVGAGI (reference sequence). CDR3 length: 14 residues. CDR3: CASSYPQGGHEQFF. In DNA, the CDR3 is TGTGCCAGCAGTTACCCACAGGGGGGTCATGAGCAGTTCTTC.

V is TRBV7-9 and J is TRBJ1-2; D not resolved. The CDR3 is 12 amino acids. Between the trimmed V and J ends, which lost 5 bases and 8 bases, there was a span of 12 bases. Per the germline V gene, CDR1 is SEHNR and CDR2 is FQNEAQ (reference sequence). CDR3 amino acids: CASSPEVYGYTF. The CDR3 DNA follows: TGTGCCAGCAGCCCAGAGGTGTACGGCTACACCTTC.

The chain joins TRBV4-3 to TRBJ2-1; TRBD2 aligns across 10 bases. V lost 1 base, J lost 3 bases, and 3 bases stayed unmatched. CDR1 and CDR2 from the germline V gene are LGHNA and YSLEER. The CDR3 consists of 16 residues. CDR3 loop: CASSQASGSVYNEQFF. CDR3 DNA sequence: TGCGCCAGCAGCCAAGCTAGCGGGAGTGTCTACAATGAGCAGTTCTTC.

V and J are TRBV19 and TRBJ1-2, with 11 bases that match TRBD1. In germline, CDR1 is LNHDA, CDR2 SQIVND (reference sequence). CDR3 length equals 13 residues. V trimming: 10 bases; J trimming: 5 bases; junction bases outside the gene matches: 6. The CDR3 region is CATRTGGDYGYTF. In DNA form, the CDR3 reads TGTGCCACCAGGACAGGGGGCGATTATGGCTACACCTTC.

V usage is TRBV13 and J usage is TRBJ2-7; 10 positions match TRBD1. Looked up from germline, CDR1 is PRHDT and CDR2 is FYEKMQ (reference sequence). V lost 5 bases to trimming and J lost 6 bases; unmatched junction nucleotides: 4. This CDR3 is built from 13 residues. CDR3 sequence (DNA): TGTGCCAGCAGCCTGGGGACAGGGGCCGAGCAGTACGTC. This codes for CASSLGTGAEQYV.

This chain joins TRBV27 and TRBJ1-2; D perhaps matches TRBD1 (5 bases). V was trimmed by 6 bases and J by 2 bases, leaving 10 bases between them. The CDR3 is made up of 13 amino acids. CDR1 is MNHEY and CDR2 is SMNVEV in the germline V gene (reference sequence). The CDR3 nucleotides are TGTGCCAGCAGCCTGACAGAGAACTATGGCTACACCTTC. This encodes CASSLTENYGYTF.

This clone was found a few times. The V gene is TRBV4-2, the J gene TRBJ2-1; perhaps TRBD1 as D (6 bases). The CDR3 sequence is 17 residues long. V was cut by 3 bases and J by 6 bases, with 21 bases left in between. CDR1 is LGHNA, CDR2 YNFKEQ, per germline. This CDR3 is CASSQFVGGAQGNEQFF. CDR3 coding DNA: TGTGCCAGCAGCCAGTTTGTAGGGGGAGCCCAAGGCAATGAGCAGTTCTTC.

This clone has a handful of counts. This chain joins TRBV7-9 and TRBJ1-3; unclear D gene. The germline V gene encodes CDR1 SEHNR and CDR2 FQNEAQ (reference sequence). V dropped 3 bases and J dropped 1 base, with 7 bases sitting between them. The CDR3 consists of 14 residues. This chain's CDR3 is CASSFTESGNTIYF. The CDR3 DNA follows: TGTGCCAGCAGCTTTACCGAATCTGGAAACACCATATATTTT. The full variable domain, completed using reference TRBV7-9 and TRBJ1-3, is DTGVSQNPRHKITKRGQNVTFRCDPISEHNRLYWYRQTLGQGPEFLTYFQNEAQLEKSRLLSDRFSAERPKGSFSTLEIQRTEQGDSAMYLCASSFTESGNTIYFGEGSWLTVV.

The chain joins TRBV19 to TRBJ2-5; 7 bases fit TRBD1. The J segment lost 3 bases and the V segment lost 7 bases, leaving 5 bases of the junction unmatched. The CDR3 length is 13 residues. CDR1 is LNHDA, CDR2 SQIVND, per germline (reference sequence). CDR3 DNA sequence: TGTGCCAGTAATTTAGGGGGCGAAGAGACCCAGTACTTC. This translates into CASNLGGEETQYF.

V usage is TRBV7-6 and J usage is TRBJ2-1, with 9 positions matching TRBD1. After removal of 5 bases from V and 2 bases from J, the junction contained 4 bases not matched to a gene. The CDR3 is 15 amino acids. CDR1 is SGHVS, CDR2 FNYEAQ, per germline. The CDR3 sequence: CASSPGQGPYNEQFF. CDR3 sequence (DNA): TGTGCCAGCAGCCCGGGACAGGGACCCTACAATGAGCAGTTCTTC.

This chain connects TRBV4-3 to TRBJ2-3; D might be TRBD1 (6 bases). CDR3 length: 16 amino acids. With 0 bases removed from V and 3 bases from J, the gap between germline ends came to 13 bases. Germline V gives CDR1 LGHNA, CDR2 YSLEER. The CDR3 reads CASSQDPGVGTDTQYF. The CDR3 coding sequence is TGCGCCAGCAGCCAAGATCCAGGGGTTGGTACAGATACGCAGTATTTT.

The chain uses TRBV7-9 and TRBJ1-5; TRBD1 matches at 9 bases. V trimming: 0 bases; J trimming: 1 base; junction bases outside the gene matches: 4. CDR1 and CDR2 from the germline V gene are SEHNR and FQNEAQ (reference sequence). The CDR3 loop spans 17 amino acids. CDR3 coding DNA: TGTGCCAGCAGCTTAGCGCTAGGACAGGGGAGCAATCAGCCCCAGCATTTT. Protein: CASSLALGQGSNQPQHF.

The chain uses TRBV7-6 and TRBJ2-6, with 8 bases fitting TRBD1. Germline V gene lookup returns CDR1 SGHVS and CDR2 FNYEAQ. Trimming at V came to 5 bases and at J to 0 bases, leaving 9 bases not matched to a gene. The CDR3 covers 18 residues. The CDR3 nucleotides read TGTGCCAGCAGCCTGGGACAGGCCCTATTCTCTGGGGCCAACGTCCTGACTTTC. This encodes CASSLGQALFSGANVLTF.

The rearrangement uses TRBV28 and TRBJ2-7; D gene uncertain. The CDR3 runs 11 residues. V was pared by 3 bases and J by 2 bases, with 2 bases between. Germline CDR1 and CDR2: MDHEN and SYDVKM. CDR3 bases: TGTGCCAGCAGTTTTACCTACGAGCAGTACTTC. It codes for CASSFTYEQYF.

V is TRBV12-5 and J is TRBJ2-5, with TRBD1 identical over 7 bases. Trimming removed 6 bases from V and 2 bases from J; junction bases left unmatched: 9. The CDR3 is 15 amino acids. Looked up from germline, CDR1 is LGHNT and CDR2 is FRNRAP. CDR3 in amino acids: CASGSGQASQETQYF. For the CDR3, the DNA is TGTGCTAGTGGCTCCGGACAGGCTTCTCAAGAGACCCAGTACTTC.

This chain connects TRBV19 to TRBJ1-6, with a weak D call TRBD1 (6 bases). In germline, CDR1 is LNHDA, CDR2 SQIVND (reference sequence). The CDR3 extends over 15 amino acids. The V and J ends lost 5 bases and 4 bases respectively, with 12 bases between them. The CDR3 loop reads CASSPGQKYNSPLHF. The CDR3 DNA sequence: TGTGCCAGTAGTCCCGGACAGAAGTATAATTCACCCCTCCACTTT.

The rearrangement links TRBV27 to TRBJ1-1; D may be TRBD1 (6 bases). The CDR3 spans 14 residues. V was clipped by 7 bases and J by 1 base, with 13 bases between them. The germline V gene encodes CDR1 MNHEY and CDR2 SMNVEV (reference sequence). The CDR3 nucleotides are TGTGCCAGCACCCCCTTAGGGGGGAACACTGAAGCTTTCTTT. Translation gives CASTPLGGNTEAFF.

The rearrangement links TRBV29-1 to TRBJ2-5; 7 bases align to TRBD1. This CDR3 has 14 residues. J gave up 5 bases and V 6 bases, and 12 bases lay outside the gene matches. CDR1 and CDR2 (germline): SQVTM, ANQGSEA. CDR3 region: CSVEYDRVGETQYF. Here the CDR3 DNA reads TGCAGCGTAGAGTACGACAGGGTGGGGGAGACCCAGTACTTC. The full variable domain, with the rest looked up from reference TRBV29-1 and TRBJ2-5, is SAVISQKPSRDICQRGTSLTIQCQVDSQVTMMFWYRQQPGQSLTLIATANQGSEATYESGFVIDKFPISRPNLTFSTLTVSNMSPEDSSIYLCSVEYDRVGETQYFGPGTRLLVL.